The T cell receptor beta chain described here comes from a study of graft-versus-host responses after intestinal transplantation. The overall study: Among the recipients, all got anti-thymocyte globulin induction and then tacrolimus and steroids for around 3 years.

Data came from immunoSEQ multiplex PCR; TCRdb stores just in-frame clones and leaves some out. The data show over 9,000 clones, 80% seen once. CDR1 is SGHNT and CDR2 is YYREEE in the germline V gene (reference sequence). The CDR3 totals 16 residues. V lost 4 bases and J lost 4; bases outside the gene matches: 10. This chain links TRBV5-4 with TRBJ2-7; 11 nucleotides agree with TRBD2. This receptor was taken from a human patient who received an intestinal transplant, so some T cells may come from the graft donor. This specimen consisted of PBMCs, obtained about 490 days after intestinal transplant. CDR3 sequence: CASSLSGTSGPYEQYF. The CDR3 DNA is TGTGCCAGCAGCCTATCCGGGACTAGCGGCCCGTACGAGCAGTACTTC.